This T cell receptor beta chain is from a study of read filtering for tumor transcriptome and immune sequencing. On the study more broadly: RNA-seq yielded only about 75 to 1273 TCR reads, IR-seq about 3.5 to 11 million.

This clonotype was detected ten times or more. CDR1 is GTSNPN and CDR2 is SVGIG in the germline V gene (reference sequence). V lost 0 bases and J 5 bases, leaving 5 bases between the germline ends. The CDR3 length is 12 residues. This library used approximately 370 ng RNA and molecular barcoded adaptors spanning alpha/delta and beta/gamma chains. MiXCR, applied by TCRdb to the reads, yields one record per CDR3 protein. Of over 45,000 distinct CDR3 sequences listed, 9.5% to 15% are singletons. This clonotype was sampled from a donor aged 40 or older with multiple myeloma. The V call is TRBV30, the J call TRBJ1-5, with no clear D. The sample was a population of CD138-negative cells sorted from bone marrow. The CDR3 spells CAWSVLDQPQHF. In DNA form, the CDR3 reads TGTGCCTGGAGTGTGCTTGATCAGCCCCAGCATTTT.